The 26 T cell receptor beta chains listed next were all sequenced from one sample in a study of blood T cell repertoires in COVID-19. Profiled with immunoSEQ multiplex PCR; TCRdb holds only in-frame clones, not every one. The table has fewer than 30,000 clones, roughly nine tenths seen once. What was sequenced was peripheral blood. The receptors derive from a man in his sixties with acute or convalescent COVID-19.

The chain carries TRBV10-2 and TRBJ2-3; a possible D gene is TRBD2 (7 bases). V lost 2 bases and J 12 bases, leaving 18 bases between the germline ends. The germline CDR1 and CDR2 sequences are WSHSY and SAAADI. The CDR3 has 14 amino acids. CDR3 nucleotides: TGCGCCAGCAGTGAGGCCGGGGGGCGGGTGACACAGTATTTT. Encoded protein: CASSEAGGRVTQYF.

The chain has TRBV28 and TRBJ2-7; 7 bases map to TRBD1. CDR1 is MDHEN, CDR2 SYDVKM, per germline. V lost 6 bases, J lost 6 bases, and 8 bases stayed unmatched. This CDR3 contains 13 residues. Here the CDR3 DNA reads TGTGCCAGCAGGCCAGACAGGGTACGCGAGCAGTACTTC. Translated, it gives CASRPDRVREQYF.

This clone was observed a single time. This chain joins TRBV3-1 (or the pseudogene TRBV3-2) and TRBJ2-2, with D maybe TRBD2 (8 bases). Germline V gene data show CDR1 as LGHDT and CDR2 as YNNKEL (reference sequence). This CDR3 has 16 residues. Trimming pared 1 base from V and 9 bases from J, leaving 18 bases between. For the CDR3, the DNA is TGTGCCAGCAGCCAAGCGGGAGGGGGCCTCCCCCGGGAGCTGTTTTTT. The encoded protein is CASSQAGGGLPRELFF.

The J gene is TRBJ1-1, the V gene TRBV2, with TRBD1 matching 11 bases. The V gene's germline CDR1 is SNHLY and CDR2 FYNNEI. CDR3 length: 16 amino acids. J gave up 4 bases and V 7 bases, and 11 bases lay outside the gene matches. In DNA form, the CDR3 reads TGTGCCAGCATGCGGGACAGGGGGGCCTCGGGCACTGAAGCTTTCTTT. This translates into CASMRDRGASGTEAFF.

V usage is TRBV15 and J usage is TRBJ1-6, with D tentatively TRBD1 (5 bases). The germline CDR1 and CDR2 sequences are LNHNV and YYDKDF (reference sequence). The CDR3 contains 14 residues. The germline V and J ends were trimmed by 7 bases and 6 bases, with 13 bases remaining between them. The chain's CDR3 is CATTLGGSNSPLHF. The CDR3 coding sequence is TGTGCCACCACGTTGGGGGGATCTAATTCACCCCTCCACTTT. Full variable domain (missing parts from reference TRBV15 and TRBJ1-6): DAMVIQNPRYQVTQFGKPVTLSCSQTLNHNVMYWYQQKSSQAPKLLFHYYDKDFNNEADTPDNFQSRRPNTSFCFLDIRSPGLGDTAMYLCATTLGGSNSPLHFGNGTRLTVT.

The J gene is TRBJ1-3, the V gene TRBV7-9; no clear D. V was cut by 5 bases and J by 5 bases, with 19 bases left in between. CDR1 is SEHNR, CDR2 FQNEAQ, per germline (reference sequence). This CDR3 has 16 residues. CDR3 sequence: CASSPRVGSARNTIYF. In DNA, the CDR3 is TGTGCCAGCAGCCCGCGGGTGGGATCTGCGCGAAACACCATATATTTT.

The chain is built from TRBV3-1 (or the pseudogene TRBV3-2) and TRBJ2-5; TRBD2 matches at 14 bases. The germline V gene encodes CDR1 LGHDT and CDR2 YNNKEL (reference sequence). The J segment lost 5 bases and the V segment lost 5 bases, leaving 7 bases of the junction unmatched. This CDR3 has 16 amino acids. The CDR3 protein is CASSFGLAGGRETQYF. In DNA form, the CDR3 reads TGTGCCAGCAGCTTCGGACTAGCGGGAGGAAGGGAGACCCAGTACTTC.

The genes are TRBV7-6 and TRBJ2-7; D is possibly TRBD1 (5 bases). Per the germline V gene, CDR1 is SGHVS and CDR2 is FNYEAQ. Between the trimmed V and J ends, which lost 1 base and 3 bases, there was a span of 7 bases. This CDR3 contains 13 residues. The CDR3 region is CASSLDQGYEQYF. Here the CDR3 DNA reads TGTGCCAGCAGCTTAGATCAGGGCTACGAGCAGTACTTC. Together with reference TRBV7-6 and TRBJ2-7, the CDR3 gives the full variable domain: GAGVSQSPRYKVTKRGQDVALRCDPISGHVSLYWYRQALGQGPEFLTYFNYEAQQDKSGLPNDRFSAERPEGSISTLTIQRTEQRDSAMYRCASSLDQGYEQYFGPGTRLTVT.

The rearrangement uses TRBV5-1 and TRBJ2-7; D is perhaps TRBD2 (6 bases). V was trimmed by 4 bases and J by 5 bases, leaving 16 bases between them. The CDR3 covers 14 residues. Germline V CDR1 and CDR2: SGHRS, YFSETQ. CDR3 in DNA: TGCGCCAGCAGCGCCGCGGCGGGAATCCACGAGCAGTACTTC. Translating it yields CASSAAAGIHEQYF.

This rearrangement joins TRBV10-3 to TRBJ1-4; 9 nucleotides line up with TRBD1. V lost 4 bases, J lost 7 bases, and 1 base stayed unmatched. The CDR3 contains 13 residues. CDR1 ENHRY and CDR2 SYGVKD come from the germline V gene. This CDR3 reads CAISGGQGEKLFF. Here the CDR3 DNA reads TGTGCCATCAGTGGGGGACAGGGTGAAAAACTGTTTTTT.

This chain uses TRBV7-9 with TRBJ1-2, with unresolved D. The CDR3 is 15 amino acids. The germline V gene has CDR1 SEHNR and CDR2 FQNEAQ (reference sequence). V shed 2 bases and J shed 4 bases, with 14 bases lying between them. In nucleotides, the CDR3 is TGTGCCAGCAGCTTACCTTCCGAGGGATCCTATGGCTACACCTTC. This encodes CASSLPSEGSYGYTF.

The CDR3 sequence is CASSPQAVKTQYF. The CDR3 DNA reads as TGTGCCAGCAGTCCTCAAGCCGTGAAGACCCAGTACTTC. The rearrangement links TRBV6-5 to TRBJ2-5, with no clear D. With 5 bases removed from V and 6 bases from J, the gap between germline ends came to 13 bases. Germline CDR1 and CDR2: MNHEY and SVGAGI. The length of the CDR3 is 13 residues.

In its sample, this clone was seen a few times. The chain joins TRBV2 to TRBJ1-5, with D tentatively TRBD1 (6 bases). Germline CDR1 SNHLY, CDR2 FYNNEI. CDR3 length: 15 amino acids. Trimming stripped 4 bases from V and 6 bases from J, with 16 bases between. The CDR3 protein is CASSGPDRLPQPQHF. In DNA, the CDR3 is TGTGCCAGCAGTGGACCGGACAGATTGCCTCAGCCCCAGCATTTT.

The genes are TRBV7-2 and TRBJ2-1, with TRBD1 identical over 7 bases. CDR3 length equals 14 residues. CDR1 and CDR2 from the germline V gene are SGHTA and FQGNSA. The trim removed 0 bases at V and 4 bases at J, leaving 0 bases unmatched. The CDR3: CASSLAGQYNEQFF. The DNA of the CDR3 is TGTGCCAGCAGCTTAGCGGGACAGTACAATGAGCAGTTCTTC. The full variable domain, completed using reference TRBV7-2 and TRBJ2-1, is GAGVSQSPSNKVTEKGKDVELRCDPISGHTALYWYRQSLGQGLEFLIYFQGNSAPDKSGLPSDRFSAERTGGSVSTLTIQRTQQEDSAVYLCASSLAGQYNEQFFGPGTRLTVL.

This rearrangement joins TRBV7-9 to TRBJ1-1, with a weak D call TRBD1 (5 bases). V lost 4 bases and J lost 2, with 8 bases in between. This CDR3 has 13 amino acids. Germline CDR1 and CDR2: SEHNR and FQNEAQ (reference sequence). In DNA form, the CDR3 reads TGTGCCAGCAGCTCGACAGAAAACACTGAAGCTTTCTTT. This encodes CASSSTENTEAFF.

V is TRBV24-1 and J is TRBJ2-5, with a weak D call TRBD2 (6 bases). This CDR3 is 15 amino acids long. Deletions cut 0 bases from V and 5 bases from J, with 12 bases between. Germline CDR1 reads KGHDR; CDR2 reads SFDVKD. The CDR3 DNA follows: TGTGCCACCAGTGATTTGAATACGGGGGAGGAGACCCAGTACTTC. Protein product: CATSDLNTGEETQYF.

There are a few counts of this clone. This chain links TRBV6-4 with TRBJ1-2; 9 bases match TRBD1. V shed 2 bases, J shed 7 bases, and the junction held 5 bases outside the gene matches. The germline V gene encodes CDR1 MRHNA and CDR2 SNTAGT. The CDR3 has 14 residues. As DNA, the CDR3 is TGTGCCAGCAGTGACGGCGACAGGGGGGTTGGCTACACCTTC. It encodes CASSDGDRGVGYTF.

The CDR3 bases are TGTGCCAGCAGGGCCACCGGGATCATCAATGAGCAGTTCTTC. Protein sequence: CASRATGIINEQFF. The chain joins TRBV6-5 to TRBJ2-1; possible D gene TRBD2, 5 bases. The CDR3 sequence is 14 residues long. Germline CDR1 is MNHEY and CDR2 is SVGAGI. Trimming shortened V by 6 bases and J by 6 bases, and 15 bases separated the two germline ends.

The chain has TRBV9 and TRBJ1-2; D perhaps matches TRBD1 (6 bases). The CDR3 is 15 residues long. From germline, CDR1 is SGDLS and CDR2 YYNGEE. Deletions cut 0 bases from V and 3 bases from J, with 12 bases between. The CDR3 bases are TGTGCCAGCAGCGTAGCGACCCAGGGGCACTATGGCTACACCTTC. Amino acid sequence: CASSVATQGHYGYTF.

This clone was detected only once. This chain uses TRBV7-2 with TRBJ2-1, with D perhaps matching TRBD2 (5 bases). CDR3 length: 17 residues. CDR1 and CDR2 from the germline V gene are SGHTA and FQGNSA. V gave up 1 base and J gave up 5 bases, with 18 bases separating them. In DNA form, the CDR3 reads TGTGCCAGCAGCTTAGAAAGCGGCCCACTAGGGAACAATGAGCAGTTCTTC. Amino acid sequence: CASSLESGPLGNNEQFF.

The chain is built from TRBV24-1 and TRBJ1-2, with TRBD1 identical over 8 bases. With 4 bases clipped from V and 4 bases from J, the junction kept 13 bases outside the gene matches. The CDR3 sequence is 17 residues long. Germline V lookup: CDR1 KGHDR, CDR2 SFDVKD. Here the CDR3 reads CATSDPWQGANGYGYTF. The CDR3 DNA follows: TGTGCCACCAGTGACCCGTGGCAGGGGGCAAACGGCTATGGCTACACCTTC.

This sequence joins TRBV6-1 and TRBJ1-1; TRBD1 might be the D (6 bases). CDR1 is MNHNS, CDR2 SASEGT, per germline. CDR3 size: 17 residues. Trimming took 4 bases from V and 4 from J, leaving 22 bases between them. This chain's CDR3 is CASSATGMRLPTTEAFF. In DNA, the CDR3 is TGTGCCAGCAGTGCGACAGGTATGCGTCTTCCGACCACTGAAGCTTTCTTT.

The chain combines TRBV7-9 with TRBJ1-4; D not resolved. V lost 5 bases and J 7 bases, leaving 14 bases between the germline ends. Germline assignment: CDR1 SEHNR and CDR2 FQNEAQ (reference sequence). The CDR3 has 14 residues. In DNA form, the CDR3 reads TGTGCCAGCAGCCCTCCCTATCCCGGTGAAAAACTGTTTTTT. Translation gives CASSPPYPGEKLFF.

The gene calls are TRBV28 and TRBJ1-4; D remains ambiguous. In germline, CDR1 is MDHEN, CDR2 SYDVKM. CDR3 length: 12 residues. Between the trimmed V and J ends, which lost 6 bases and 8 bases, there was a span of 10 bases. CDR3 protein: CASSLAGEKLFF. The DNA of the CDR3 is TGTGCCAGCAGCCTGGCGGGGGAAAAACTGTTTTTT.

J is TRBJ2-3 and V is TRBV29-1, with 9 bases matching TRBD2. V was pared by 1 base and J by 4 bases, with 12 bases of the junction left unmatched. CDR3 length: 17 residues. Germline CDR1 reads SQVTM; CDR2 reads ANQGSEA. The CDR3 DNA is TGCAGCGTTGAAGCCCCCTTGCGGGAGGGTGGGGCAGATACGCAGTATTTT. Residues: CSVEAPLREGGADTQYF.

The chain uses TRBV11-2 and TRBJ1-6; 7 bases are shared with TRBD1. CDR3 length equals 16 residues. The V gene end was trimmed by 2 bases and the J gene end by 3 bases; junction bases not matched to a gene: 4. Looked up from germline, CDR1 is SGHAT and CDR2 is FQNNGV. CDR3 in amino acids: CASSLLQGSYNSPLHF. CDR3 coding DNA: TGTGCCAGCAGCTTACTACAGGGGAGCTATAATTCACCCCTCCACTTT.